Below, 2 T cell receptor beta chains from the same sample are listed, as sequenced in a study of T cells in Graves' hyperthyroidism and ophthalmopathy. RNA transcripts gave rise to amplified TCR beta CDR3 regions. A first-round RT-PCR of the TCR CDR3 used the HTBI primer set. TCRdb independently ran MiXCR on the multiplex PCR reads; one entry per CDR3 protein. Among roughly 400,000 distinct CDR3 sequences listed, 20% to 30% were seen once. Sample: blood. These receptor sequences come from a man aged 50 to 60 with Graves' hyperthyroidism.

The rearrangement uses TRBV6-1 and TRBJ2-7; 9 bases align to TRBD2. V shed 8 bases, J shed 3 bases, and the junction held 8 bases outside the gene matches. This CDR3 is 14 amino acids long. The germline V gene encodes CDR1 MNHNS and CDR2 SASEGT. The CDR3 sequence is CASPKREAHYEQYF. The CDR3, as DNA: TGTGCCAGCCCAAAGCGGGAGGCTCACTACGAGCAGTACTTC.

The V gene is TRBV6-2 or TRBV6-3, the J gene TRBJ2-1; 10 nucleotides agree with TRBD1. The CDR3 runs 14 residues. CDR1 MNHEY and CDR2 SVGEGT come from the germline V gene. With V trimmed by 5 bases and J by 9 bases, 7 bases remained unmatched. CDR3: CASSGQGVISEQFF. CDR3 DNA sequence: TGTGCCAGCAGTGGACAGGGGGTTATCAGTGAGCAGTTCTTC.